The rows below give T cell receptor beta chains drawn from one sample of a study of T cells in Graves' hyperthyroidism and ophthalmopathy. In TCRdb, the multiplex PCR reads were re-called with MiXCR into one record per CDR3 protein. This table holds roughly 700,000 distinct CDR3 sequences, 13% to 15% found once. Sequencing input: blood. These receptors originate from a woman aged 18-30 years with Graves' hyperthyroidism. Each CDR3 is given without its conserved first and last residue. The order of the fields is clone size, J gene, V gene, CDR3 protein. The listing skips clone size in some rows; elsewhere it reads once, few, many or a size class.

size: many
J: TRBJ2-1
V: TRBV11-2
CDR3: ASSLELAGGSEQF

size: many
J: TRBJ2-1
V: TRBV28
CDR3: ASSLEGAGGQGDEQF

size: few
J: TRBJ2-4
V: TRBV9
CDR3: ASSPSLGLAPNIQY

size: few
J: TRBJ2-1
V: TRBV18
CDR3: ASSPFAGNNEQF

size: NA
J: TRBJ2-4
V: TRBV4-2
CDR3: VSSAFLGELAKNIQY

size: NA
J: TRBJ1-4
V: TRBV5-8
CDR3: ASSLALGRKLF

size: NA
J: TRBJ2-7
V: TRBV15
CDR3: ATSRGGRLHEQY

size: many
J: TRBJ2-3
V: TRBV2
CDR3: ASSGLASSTDTQY

size: many
J: TRBJ2-3
V: TRBV28
CDR3: ASCPVATASTDTQY

size: few
J: TRBJ2-1
V: TRBV7-9
CDR3: ASSSDPVRDNEQF

size: many
J: TRBJ2-3
V: TRBV7-3
CDR3: ASSGGQPDTQY

size: many
J: TRBJ1-4
V: TRBV6-1
CDR3: ASSIWTGENQKLF

size: many
J: TRBJ1-5
V: TRBV29-1
CDR3: SVGGPSNQPQH

size: many
J: TRBJ2-5
V: TRBV6-1
CDR3: ASRRLAGEETQY

size: NA
J: TRBJ1-1
V: TRBV7-8
CDR3: ASSPPWGNTEAF

size: few
J: TRBJ2-1
V: TRBV27
CDR3: ASSPSQDRGYNEQF

size: many
J: TRBJ1-5
V: TRBV28
CDR3: ASSSPTPDQPQH

size: few
J: TRBJ2-1
V: TRBV19
CDR3: ASSAPGTRRRNEQF

size: NA
J: TRBJ2-1
V: TRBV3-1
CDR3: ASRRATPRDEQF

size: many
J: TRBJ1-1
V: TRBV4-3
CDR3: ASSQKQGATEAF

size: NA
J: TRBJ1-5
V: TRBV6-1
CDR3: ASTKQGDQPQH

size: many
J: TRBJ2-3
V: TRBV20-1
CDR3: SAYTSGRGGDTQY

size: few
J: TRBJ2-7
V: TRBV10-3
CDR3: ATRLGRAGVEYEQY

size: few
J: TRBJ1-1
V: TRBV6-1
CDR3: ASSGSTGLAMNTEAF

size: few
J: TRBJ2-4
V: TRBV11-2
CDR3: ASSPPGAKNIQY

size: few
J: TRBJ1-5
V: TRBV5-1
CDR3: ASSPGTGWQPQH

size: few
J: TRBJ2-7
V: TRBV4-1
CDR3: ASRGLESYEQY

size: NA
J: TRBJ2-7
V: TRBV19
CDR3: ASSALFTAGEQY

size: few
J: TRBJ2-3
V: TRBV7-9
CDR3: ASTPKPADTQY

size: many
J: TRBJ2-7
V: TRBV6-1
CDR3: ASRLTATSAKGYEQY

size: few
J: TRBJ2-2
V: TRBV30
CDR3: AWIDGGWGGELF

size: many
J: TRBJ1-1
V: TRBV28
CDR3: ASGGPGTENTEAF

size: many
J: TRBJ2-1
V: TRBV28
CDR3: ASSLAGGQGNEQF

size: many
J: TRBJ1-3
V: TRBV9
CDR3: ASSTLDRENTIY

size: NA
J: TRBJ1-3
V: TRBV6-5
CDR3: ASSFKPGQRSGNTIY

size: NA
J: TRBJ2-7
V: TRBV19
CDR3: ASSMGTSGSYEQY

size: NA
J: TRBJ2-7
V: TRBV20-1
CDR3: SARDPSVWGRPYEQY

size: NA
J: TRBJ2-7
V: TRBV6-1
CDR3: ASSSGITSYEQY

size: NA
J: TRBJ2-4
V: TRBV30
CDR3: AWSIAGGLPGDIQY

size: many
J: TRBJ2-7
V: TRBV20-1
CDR3: SARDPRLADTTVYEQY

size: few
J: TRBJ2-2
V: TRBV7-9
CDR3: ASSLVIATTTGELF

size: NA
J: TRBJ2-1
V: TRBV6-5
CDR3: ASSYSPSGSGYEQF

size: NA
J: TRBJ2-7
V: TRBV27
CDR3: ASSYRTGQVGEQY

size: few
J: TRBJ2-6
V: TRBV13
CDR3: ASSGVTSGRLGANVLT

size: many
J: TRBJ2-1
V: TRBV20-1
CDR3: SARVAGTTPYNEQF

size: few
J: TRBJ2-3
V: TRBV10-3
CDR3: AISDADTQY

size: NA
J: TRBJ2-1
V: TRBV29-1
CDR3: SVKDRRTYEQF

size: NA
J: TRBJ2-1
V: TRBV24-1
CDR3: ATSDYRGTNSYSEQF

size: many
J: TRBJ2-3
V: TRBV5-1
CDR3: ASRISDTQY

size: many
J: TRBJ1-5
V: TRBV6-2/TRBV6-3
CDR3: ASTPSGVRQPQH

size: many
J: TRBJ2-7
V: TRBV28
CDR3: ASSLTGPFSEQY

size: NA
J: TRBJ1-4
V: TRBV27
CDR3: ASSPRQGWKLF

size: many
J: TRBJ2-3
V: TRBV7-9
CDR3: ASSPSGRTDTQY

size: NA
J: TRBJ2-3
V: TRBV6-1
CDR3: ASSLGSERDYTDTQY